This T cell receptor (beta chain) was observed in a study of naive and memory T cell subsets. Overall study findings and caveats: Activation and differentiation may alter RNA-based TCR counts. A clonotype means one alpha or beta sequence, not an alpha/beta pair. From naive to CM, EM and EMRA, diversity decreased and Gini increased.

An equimolar mix of two oligonucleotides served as the beta constant-region primer for TRBC1 and TRBC2. Nested alpha and beta constant-region primers with the SP2 primer drove four PCR rounds on ligated cDNA. An oligonucleotide with the SP2 primer and a 12-nucleotide UMI was ligated to the cDNA 3' end. Each CDR3 protein is one row after TCRdb ran MiXCR on the UMI-ligation and nested PCR reads. The sample includes roughly 130,000 distinct CDR3 sequences, 35% to 45% seen only once; the top ten take approximately 0.9%. Per the germline V gene, CDR1 is DFQATT and CDR2 is SNEGSKA (reference sequence). CDR3 length equals 11 residues. V lost 1 base, J lost 7 bases, and 8 bases lay in between. In the case of this clonotype: The antigen is undetermined.

This receptor was identified in a human donor in good health. The rearrangement links TRBV20-1 to TRBJ2-7; D not certain. What was sequenced was central memory CD4+ T cells from blood. The CDR3 spells CSARVMDEQYF. DNA for the CDR3: TGCAGTGCTAGAGTAATGGATGAGCAGTACTTC.